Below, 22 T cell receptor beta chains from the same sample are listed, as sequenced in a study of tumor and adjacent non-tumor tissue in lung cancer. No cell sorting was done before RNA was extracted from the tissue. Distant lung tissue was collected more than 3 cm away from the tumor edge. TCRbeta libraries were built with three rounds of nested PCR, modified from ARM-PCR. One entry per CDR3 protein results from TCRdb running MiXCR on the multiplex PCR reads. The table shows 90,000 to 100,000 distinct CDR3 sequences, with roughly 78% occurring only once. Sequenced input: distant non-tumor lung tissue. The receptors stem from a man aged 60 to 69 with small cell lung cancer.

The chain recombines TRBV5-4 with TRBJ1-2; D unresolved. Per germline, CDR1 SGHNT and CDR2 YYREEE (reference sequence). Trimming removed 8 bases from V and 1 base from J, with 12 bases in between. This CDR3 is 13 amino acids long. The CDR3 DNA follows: TGTGCCAGTAGCCATGAAGTTAACTATGGCTACACCTTC. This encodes CASSHEVNYGYTF.

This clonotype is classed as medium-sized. CDR3 residues: CASSEKVYEQYV. CDR3 nucleotides: TGTGCCAGCAGTGAAAAGGTGTACGAGCAGTACGTC. The V gene is TRBV6-1, the J gene TRBJ2-7, with D unclear. Germline V gives CDR1 MNHNS, CDR2 SASEGT. The CDR3 is 12 amino acids. Deletions cut 2 bases from V and 4 bases from J, with 6 bases between.

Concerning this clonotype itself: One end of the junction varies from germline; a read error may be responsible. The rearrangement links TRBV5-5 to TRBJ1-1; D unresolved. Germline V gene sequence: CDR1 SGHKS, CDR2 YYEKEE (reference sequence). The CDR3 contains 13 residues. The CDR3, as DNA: TGTGCCAGCAGCTTGTCACCGAACACTGAAGCATTCTTT. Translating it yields CASSLSPNTEAFF.

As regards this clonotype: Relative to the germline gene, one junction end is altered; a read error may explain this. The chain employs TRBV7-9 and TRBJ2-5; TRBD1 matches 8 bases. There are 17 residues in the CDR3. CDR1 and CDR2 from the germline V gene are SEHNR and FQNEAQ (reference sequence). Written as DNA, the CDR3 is TGTGCCAGCAGTTCACCAGGGTCAGGGACAGGAAGAGAGGCCCAGTACTTC. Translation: CASSSPGSGTGREAQYF.

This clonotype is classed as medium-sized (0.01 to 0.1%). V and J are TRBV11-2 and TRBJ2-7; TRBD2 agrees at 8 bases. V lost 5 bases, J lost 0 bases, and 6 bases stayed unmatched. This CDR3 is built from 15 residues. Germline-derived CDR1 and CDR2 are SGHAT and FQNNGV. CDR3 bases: TGTGCCAGCAGCCCTACAGCGGGGGCCTCCTACGAGCAGTACTTC. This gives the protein CASSPTAGASYEQYF. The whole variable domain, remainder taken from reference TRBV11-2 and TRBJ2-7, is EAGVAQSPRYKIIEKRQSVAFWCNPISGHATLYWYQQILGQGPKLLIQFQNNGVVDDSQLPKDRFSAERLKGVDSTLKIQPAKLEDSAVYLCASSPTAGASYEQYFGPGTRLTVT.

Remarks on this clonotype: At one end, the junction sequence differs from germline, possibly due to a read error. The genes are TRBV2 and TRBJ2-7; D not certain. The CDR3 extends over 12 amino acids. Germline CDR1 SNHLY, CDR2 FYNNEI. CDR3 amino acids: CASSKFYYEQCF. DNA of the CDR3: TGTGCCAGCAGTAAGTTCTACTACGAGCAGTGCTTC.

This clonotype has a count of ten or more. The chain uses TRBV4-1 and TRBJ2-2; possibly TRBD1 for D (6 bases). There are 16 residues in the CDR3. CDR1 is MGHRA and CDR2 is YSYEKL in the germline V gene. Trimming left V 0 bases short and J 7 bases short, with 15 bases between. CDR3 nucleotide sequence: TGCGCCAGCAGCCAAGAGCCGACAGGTCAGGGCGGGGAGCTGTTTTTT. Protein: CASSQEPTGQGGELFF.

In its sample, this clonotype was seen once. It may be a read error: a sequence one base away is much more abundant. The CDR3, as DNA: TGTGCCAGCAGAGGGACTAACGGGAGGTCTGGGGCCAACGTCCTGACTTTC. Its protein is CASRGTNGRSGANVLTF. The V and J genes are TRBV7-9 and TRBJ2-6; 7 bases line up with TRBD2. Germline CDR1 SEHNR, CDR2 FQNEAQ (reference sequence). The CDR3 is 17 residues long. The junction had 9 bases not matched to a gene; V was cut back by 6 bases and J by 1 base.

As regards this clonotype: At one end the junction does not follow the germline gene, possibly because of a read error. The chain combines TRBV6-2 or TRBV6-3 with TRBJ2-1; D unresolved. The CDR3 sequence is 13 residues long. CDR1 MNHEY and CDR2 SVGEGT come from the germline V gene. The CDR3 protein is CASSTGPNNVQFF. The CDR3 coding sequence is TGTGCCAGCAGTACCGGTCCTAATAATGTGCAGTTCTTT.

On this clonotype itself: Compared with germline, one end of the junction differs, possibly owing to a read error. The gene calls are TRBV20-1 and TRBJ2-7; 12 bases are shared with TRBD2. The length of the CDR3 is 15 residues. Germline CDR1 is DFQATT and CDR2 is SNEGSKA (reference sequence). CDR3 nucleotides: TGCGGTGCTGAACCCGGGACTAGCGGGCCCTACGAGGAGTACTTC. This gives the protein CGAEPGTSGPYEEYF.

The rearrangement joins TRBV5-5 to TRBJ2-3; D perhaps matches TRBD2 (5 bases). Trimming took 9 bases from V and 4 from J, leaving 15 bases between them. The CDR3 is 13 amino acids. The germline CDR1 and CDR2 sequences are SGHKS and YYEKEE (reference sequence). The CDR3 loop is CANIGKIADTQYF. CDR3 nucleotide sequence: TGTGCCAATATCGGGAAAATCGCAGATACGCAGTATTTT.

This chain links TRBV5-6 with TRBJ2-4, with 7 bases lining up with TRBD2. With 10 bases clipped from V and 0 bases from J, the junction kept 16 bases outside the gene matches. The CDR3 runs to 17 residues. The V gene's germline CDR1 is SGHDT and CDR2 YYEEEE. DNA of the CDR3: TGTGCCCGCAATTCCTCTAGCGGAGGGATAGCCAAAAACATTCAGTACTTC. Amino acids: CARNSSSGGIAKNIQYF.

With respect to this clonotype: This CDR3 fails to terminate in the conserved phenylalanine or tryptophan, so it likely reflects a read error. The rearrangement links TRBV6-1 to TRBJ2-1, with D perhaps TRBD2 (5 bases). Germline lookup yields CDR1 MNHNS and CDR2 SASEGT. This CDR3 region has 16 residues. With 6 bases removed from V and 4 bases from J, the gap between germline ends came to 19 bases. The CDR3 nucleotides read TGTGCCAGCAGCTTTCATCGGGATGGTGCTTACAATGAGCAGTTCTCT. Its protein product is CASSFHRDGAYNEQFS.

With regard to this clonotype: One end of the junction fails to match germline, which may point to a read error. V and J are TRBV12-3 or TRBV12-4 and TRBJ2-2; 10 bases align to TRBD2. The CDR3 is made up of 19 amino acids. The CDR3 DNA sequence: TGTGCCGGCAGTCCCTTGATTGGGAAAAGCGGGAGGGCCTCCGGGGAGCTGTTTTTT. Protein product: CAGSPLIGKSGRASGELFF.

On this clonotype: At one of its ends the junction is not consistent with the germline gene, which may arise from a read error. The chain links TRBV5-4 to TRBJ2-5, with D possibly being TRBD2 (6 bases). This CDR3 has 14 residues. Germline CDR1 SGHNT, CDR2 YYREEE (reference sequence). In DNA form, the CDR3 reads TGTGCCAGCAGCTTTGGAGGGAGAGGAGAGAACCAGTACTTC. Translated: CASSFGGRGENQYF.

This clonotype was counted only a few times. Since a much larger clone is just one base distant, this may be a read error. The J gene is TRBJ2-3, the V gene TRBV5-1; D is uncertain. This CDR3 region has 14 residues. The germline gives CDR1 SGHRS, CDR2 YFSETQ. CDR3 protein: CASSFVRHTDTHYF. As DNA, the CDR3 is TGCGCCAGCAGCTTCGTCAGGCACACAGATACGCACTATTTT. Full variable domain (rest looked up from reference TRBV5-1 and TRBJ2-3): KAGVTQTPRYLIKTRGQQVTLSCSPISGHRSVSWYQQTPGQGLQFLFEYFSETQRNKGNFPGRFSGRQFSNSRSEMNVSTLELGDSALYLCASSFVRHTDTHYFGPGTRLTVL.

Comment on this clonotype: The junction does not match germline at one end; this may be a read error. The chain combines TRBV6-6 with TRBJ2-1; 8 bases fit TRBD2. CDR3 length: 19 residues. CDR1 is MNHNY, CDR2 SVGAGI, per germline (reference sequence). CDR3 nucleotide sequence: TGTGCCAGCACCCCCGGGGCAGGGCGGGGCGGGAGGACCTACATTGAGCAGCTCTTC. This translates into CASTPGAGRGGRTYIEQLF.

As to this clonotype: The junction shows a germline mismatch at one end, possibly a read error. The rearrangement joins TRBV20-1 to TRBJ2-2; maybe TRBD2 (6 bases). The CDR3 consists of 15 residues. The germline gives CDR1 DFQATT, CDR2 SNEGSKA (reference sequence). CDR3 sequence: CSSSPSGGVTGELLF. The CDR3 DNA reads TGCAGTTCTAGTCCTTCCGGGGGAGTGACCGGGGAGCTGTTGTTT.

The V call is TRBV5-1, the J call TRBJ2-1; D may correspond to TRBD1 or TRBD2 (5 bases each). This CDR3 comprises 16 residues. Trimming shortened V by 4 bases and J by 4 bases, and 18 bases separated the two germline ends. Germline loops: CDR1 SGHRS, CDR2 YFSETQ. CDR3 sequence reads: CASSELTGGAYNEQFF. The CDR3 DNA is TGCGCCAGCAGCGAGCTAACAGGAGGAGCATACAATGAGCAGTTCTTC.

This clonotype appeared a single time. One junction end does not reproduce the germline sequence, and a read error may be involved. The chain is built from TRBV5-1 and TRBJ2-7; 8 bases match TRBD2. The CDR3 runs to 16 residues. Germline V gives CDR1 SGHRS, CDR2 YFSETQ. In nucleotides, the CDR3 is TGCGCCAGCTGCTTGACCGGGGGGGGCACCGACTACGAGCAGTACTTC. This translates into CASCLTGGGTDYEQYF.

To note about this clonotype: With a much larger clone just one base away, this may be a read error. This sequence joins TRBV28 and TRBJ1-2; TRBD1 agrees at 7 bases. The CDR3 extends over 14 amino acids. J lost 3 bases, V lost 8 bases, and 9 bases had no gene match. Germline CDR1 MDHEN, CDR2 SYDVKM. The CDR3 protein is CASLGTDEDYGYTF. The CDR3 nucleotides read TGTGCCAGCTTGGGGACAGATGAAGACTATGGCTACACCTTC.

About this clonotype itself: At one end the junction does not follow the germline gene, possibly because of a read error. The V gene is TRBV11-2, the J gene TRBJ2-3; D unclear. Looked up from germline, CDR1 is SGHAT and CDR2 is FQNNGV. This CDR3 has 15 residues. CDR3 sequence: CVSTLGGLVTDTQYF. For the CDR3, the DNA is TGTGTCAGCACCTTAGGTGGGCTTGTTACAGATACGCAGTATTTT.